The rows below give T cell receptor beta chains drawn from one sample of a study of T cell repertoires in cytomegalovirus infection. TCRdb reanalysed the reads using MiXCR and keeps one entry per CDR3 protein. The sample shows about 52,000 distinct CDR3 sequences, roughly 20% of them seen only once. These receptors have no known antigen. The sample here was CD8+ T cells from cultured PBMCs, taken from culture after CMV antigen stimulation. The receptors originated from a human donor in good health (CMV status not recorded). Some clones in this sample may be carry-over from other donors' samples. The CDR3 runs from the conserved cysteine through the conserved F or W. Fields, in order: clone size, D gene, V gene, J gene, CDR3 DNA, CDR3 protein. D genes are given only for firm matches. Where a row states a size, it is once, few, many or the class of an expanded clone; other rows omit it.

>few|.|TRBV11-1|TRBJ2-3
TGTGCCAGCAGCCCTGCGAACGGCCACACAGATACGCAGTATTTT
CASSPANGHTDTQYF
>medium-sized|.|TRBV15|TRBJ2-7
TGTGCCACCAGCGACCGATCCGGGAGCTACGAGCAGTACTTC
CATSDRSGSYEQYF
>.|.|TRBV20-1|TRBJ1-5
TGCAGTGCTAGAGATAGGGGCAGGAATCAGCCCCAGCATTTT
CSARDRGRNQPQHF
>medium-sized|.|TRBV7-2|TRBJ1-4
TGTGCCAGCAGCTTAGGGACACATATTGAAAAACTGTTTTTT
CASSLGTHIEKLFF
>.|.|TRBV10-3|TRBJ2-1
TGTGCCATCAGCGGGCCATCATACAATGAGCAGTTCTTC
CAISGPSYNEQFF
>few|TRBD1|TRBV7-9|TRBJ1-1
TGTGCCAGCAGCTTATTACAGGGGGCAGGCACTGAAGCTTTCTTT
CASSLLQGAGTEAFF
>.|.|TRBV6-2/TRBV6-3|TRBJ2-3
TGTGCCAGCAGTTACCCACGGGAGCCCACAGATACGCAGTATTTT
CASSYPREPTDTQYF
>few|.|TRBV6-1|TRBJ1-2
TGTGCCAGCAGTGAAGCTGTCCGGGGGAATAACTATGGCTACACCTTC
CASSEAVRGNNYGYTF
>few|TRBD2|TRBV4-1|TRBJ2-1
TGCGCCAGCAGCCTATCTAGCGGGGGCTACAATGAGCAGTTCTTC
CASSLSSGGYNEQFF
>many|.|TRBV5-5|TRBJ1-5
TGTGCCAGCAGCTCCGTTCCCAATCAGCCCCAGCATTTT
CASSSVPNQPQHF
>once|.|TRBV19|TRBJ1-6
TGTGCCAGTAGTGAGAAATCCTATAATTCACCCCTCCACTTT
CASSEKSYNSPLHF
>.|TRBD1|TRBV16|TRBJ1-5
TGTGCCAGCAGCCCATCCACAGGGGTGCTTGGAGGCCAGCCCCAGCATTTT
CASSPSTGVLGGQPQHF
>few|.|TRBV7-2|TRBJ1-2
TGTGCCAGCAGCCCTCGGAGGACGGGACTGAACTATGGCTACACCTTC
CASSPRRTGLNYGYTF
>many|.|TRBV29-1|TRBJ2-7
TGCAGCGTTGCGGGAGACACGTTCTACGAGCAGTACTTC
CSVAGDTFYEQYF
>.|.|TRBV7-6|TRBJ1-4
TGTGCCAGCCGAGGAGGGGAGGAAAAACTGTTTTTT
CASRGGEEKLFF
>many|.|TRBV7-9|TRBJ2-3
TGTGCCAGCAGCTTAGCGGGGTCGACCACAGATACGCAGTATTTT
CASSLAGSTTDTQYF
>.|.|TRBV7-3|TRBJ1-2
TGTGCCAGCAGCTCCTCCGGGTCACCGCTCGACTACACCTTC
CASSSSGSPLDYTF
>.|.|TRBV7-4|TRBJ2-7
TGTGCCAGCAGCTTAGGGGTCTGCTTCTATCGGGGTTGCTACGAGCAGTACTTC
CASSLGVCFYRGCYEQYF
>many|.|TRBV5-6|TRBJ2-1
TGTGCCAGCAGCTCCAGGGGGGGCGGGGCCGGATACAATGAGCAGTTCTTC
CASSSRGGGAGYNEQFF
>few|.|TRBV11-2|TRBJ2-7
TGTGCCAGAGCCGAGGGGTGGGGGCGCGACGAGCAGTACTTC
CARAEGWGRDEQYF
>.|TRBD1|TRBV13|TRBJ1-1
TGTGCCAGCAGCCCGACAGGGAAACTTAACACTGAAGCTTTCTTT
CASSPTGKLNTEAFF
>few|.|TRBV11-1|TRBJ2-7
TGTGCCAGCAGCTCTACTAGAGAAGGCTACGAGCAGTACTTC
CASSSTREGYEQYF
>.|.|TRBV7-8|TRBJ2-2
TGTGCCAGCAGCTTAGGCTACAACACCGGGGAGCTGTTTTTT
CASSLGYNTGELFF
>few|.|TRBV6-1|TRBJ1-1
TGTGCCAGCAGTGAAAAGGACCCGGGAGGGACTGAAGCTTTCTTT
CASSEKDPGGTEAFF
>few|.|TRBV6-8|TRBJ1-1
TGTGCCAGCAGTTACTCGACAGGTATGAACACTGAAGCTTTCTTT
CASSYSTGMNTEAFF
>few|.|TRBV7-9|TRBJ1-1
TGTGCCAGCAGCCCCCCGACGGGGATGAACACTGAAGCTTTCTTT
CASSPPTGMNTEAFF
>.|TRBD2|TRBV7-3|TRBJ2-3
TGTGCCAGCAGCTTTAGCGGGAGTGGAACAGATACGCAGTATTTT
CASSFSGSGTDTQYF
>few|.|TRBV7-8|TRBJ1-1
TGTGCCAGCAGCTTAGGAAGCGCCCACGGCACTGAAGCTTTCTTT
CASSLGSAHGTEAFF
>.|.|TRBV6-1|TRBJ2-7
TGTGCCAGCAGTTCCCCGTTTAGTGCTACCTACGAGCAGTACTTC
CASSSPFSATYEQYF
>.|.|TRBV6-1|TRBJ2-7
TGTGCCAGCAGTGAAGGGCCAGATTCCTACGAGCAGTACTTC
CASSEGPDSYEQYF
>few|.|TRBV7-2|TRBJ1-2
TGTGCCAGCAGCTTCGGGACGAGCTATGGCTACACCTTC
CASSFGTSYGYTF
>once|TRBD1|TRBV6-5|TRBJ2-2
TGTGCCAGCAGAGATCCCGGGACAGGGTACACCGGGGAGCTGTTTTTT
CASRDPGTGYTGELFF
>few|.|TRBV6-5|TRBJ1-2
TGTGCCAGCAGTTACTCCTTGGCACTCGCCTATGGCTACACCTTC
CASSYSLALAYGYTF
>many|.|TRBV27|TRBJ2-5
TGTGCCAGCAGTTTAAGAGTTGAAGAGACCCAGTACTTC
CASSLRVEETQYF
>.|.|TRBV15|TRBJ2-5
TGTGCCACCAGCAGTTACCGGGACGAAGGGACCCAGTACTTC
CATSSYRDEGTQYF
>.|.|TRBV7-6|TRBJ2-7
TGTGCCAGCAGCCCCAGGGAGGACGAGCAGTACTTC
CASSPREDEQYF
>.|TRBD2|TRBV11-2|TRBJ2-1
TGTGCCAGCAGCAACGGACAGCTGCGGGGGGGTGAGCAGTTCTTC
CASSNGQLRGGEQFF
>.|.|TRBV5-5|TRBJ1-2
TGTGCCAGCAGCTTAGGAAGCCCTAACTATGGCTACACCTTC
CASSLGSPNYGYTF
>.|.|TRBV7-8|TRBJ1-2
TGTGCCAGCAGCGGCGACGCCTTCTATGGCTACACCTTC
CASSGDAFYGYTF
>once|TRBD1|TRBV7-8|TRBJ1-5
TGTGCCAGCAGTCCTAACCGGGACAGAAATCAGCCCCAGCATTTT
CASSPNRDRNQPQHF